The rows below give T cell receptor beta chains drawn from one sample of a study of blood T cell repertoires in COVID-19. The table came from immunoSEQ multiplex PCR; TCRdb's copy has only in-frame clones and leaves some out. The table records under 250,000 clones, roughly 80% of them present only once. The sample consisted of peripheral blood. The receptor source for this set is a woman at least 80 years old with acute or convalescent COVID-19. The CDR3 runs from the conserved cysteine through the conserved F or W. Fields, in order: J gene, D gene, V gene, clone size, CDR3 protein, CDR3 DNA. D genes are given only for firm matches. A row's size may be missing; if present it is once, few, many or a size class.

TRBJ1-1 NA TRBV6-5 NA CASSQVYGEDTEAFF TGTGCCAGCAGTCAGGTGTACGGGGAGGACACTGAAGCTTTCTTT
TRBJ1-6 NA TRBV5-1 NA CASPCSLKPNYNSPLHF TGCGCCAGCCCGTGTAGCCTGAAACCAAACTATAATTCACCCCTCCACTTT
TRBJ1-5 NA TRBV6-6 NA CASTDISNQPQHF TGTGCCAGCACCGACATTAGCAATCAGCCCCAGCATTTT
TRBJ2-5 NA TRBV6-6 NA CASSYSFGGLETQYF TGTGCCAGCAGTTACTCGTTTGGAGGTTTGGAGACCCAGTACTTC
TRBJ1-2 NA TRBV18 NA CASSPGSGDFYGYTF TGTGCCAGCTCACCAGGGTCCGGGGACTTCTATGGCTACACCTTC
TRBJ2-3 TRBD1 TRBV6-1 NA CASSGWTRDRGWVSTDTQYF TGTGCCAGCAGTGGGTGGACCCGGGACAGGGGATGGGTTTCCACAGATACGCAGTATTTT
TRBJ1-4 NA TRBV5-6 NA CASSYLTGSTNEKLFF TGTGCCAGCAGCTATCTAACAGGGTCAACTAATGAAAAACTGTTTTTT
TRBJ1-1 NA TRBV27 NA CASRPDSGTEAFF TGTGCCAGCAGACCCGACTCAGGGACTGAAGCTTTCTTT
TRBJ1-4 NA TRBV28 NA CASSMLQQGGEKLFF TGTGCCAGCAGCATGCTTCAGCAGGGTGGCGAAAAACTGTTTTTT
TRBJ2-3 TRBD2 TRBV6-1 NA CASSQDASGGVDTQYF TGTGCCAGCAGTCAAGACGCCAGCGGGGGGGTCGATACGCAGTATTTT
TRBJ2-3 TRBD2 TRBV4-1 NA CASSQAQLAGGQDTQYF TGCGCCAGCAGCCAAGCACAACTAGCGGGGGGGCAAGATACGCAGTATTTT
TRBJ1-2 NA TRBV30 NA CALSPGANYGYTF TGTGCCCTTTCGCCCGGGGCTAACTATGGCTACACCTTC
TRBJ2-1 TRBD2 TRBV30 once CAWSVLAGAYNEQFF TGTGCCTGGAGTGTACTAGCGGGAGCCTACAATGAGCAGTTCTTC
TRBJ1-3 NA TRBV2 NA CASSEEVGERAGNTIYF TGTGCCAGCAGTGAAGAGGTTGGGGAGAGGGCTGGAAACACCATATATTTT
TRBJ1-5 TRBD1 TRBV10-1 NA CASRRDREGNQPQHF TGCGCCAGCAGGCGGGACAGGGAGGGTAATCAGCCCCAGCATTTT
TRBJ2-7 TRBD2 TRBV3-1/TRBV3-2 once CASSQNPGLAGTYEQYF TGTGCCAGCAGCCAGAATCCGGGACTAGCGGGAACCTACGAGCAGTACTTC
TRBJ2-7 TRBD1 TRBV7-8 NA CASSLGSGGGGSYEQYF TGTGCCAGCAGCTTAGGGTCAGGGGGCGGTGGTTCCTACGAGCAGTACTTC
TRBJ2-3 TRBD2 TRBV5-1 NA CASSFPSGRGTDTQYF TGCGCCAGCAGCTTTCCTAGCGGGAGGGGGACAGATACGCAGTATTTT
TRBJ2-3 TRBD2 TRBV6-4 NA CASSLEASGGDTQYF TGTGCCAGCAGCCTCGAGGCTAGCGGGGGTGATACGCAGTATTTT
TRBJ2-3 NA TRBV7-2 NA CASGQGTDTQYF TGTGCCAGCGGGCAGGGCACAGATACGCAGTATTTT
TRBJ2-3 TRBD1 TRBV14 NA CASSPWTGGTTDTQYF TGTGCCAGCAGCCCTTGGACAGGGGGGACTACAGATACGCAGTATTTT
TRBJ2-3 NA TRBV4-1 once CASSQDASGVTDTQYF TGCGCCAGCAGCCAAGATGCCAGCGGAGTCACAGATACGCAGTATTTT
TRBJ2-7 NA TRBV7-2 NA CASSLPLSYEQYF TGTGCCAGCAGCTTACCACTCTCCTACGAGCAGTACTTC
TRBJ1-4 NA TRBV7-2 NA CASSVLGGPNEKLFF TGTGCCAGCAGCGTCCTGGGGGGTCCGAATGAAAAACTGTTTTTT
TRBJ1-5 NA TRBV6-1 NA CASSDLRDQPQHF TGTGCCAGCAGTGATTTGAGGGATCAGCCCCAGCATTTT
TRBJ2-7 TRBD2 TRBV5-1 NA CASSLSLAGANEQYF TGCGCCAGCAGCTTGTCTCTAGCGGGAGCTAACGAGCAGTACTTC
TRBJ1-6 NA TRBV6-4 NA CASSEGKGTVPLHF TGTGCCAGCTCCGAGGGTAAAGGGACTGTTCCCCTCCACTTT
TRBJ2-7 NA TRBV5-4 NA CASSFVGGEYEQYF TGTGCCAGCAGCTTTGTAGGAGGAGAGTACGAGCAGTACTTC
TRBJ1-2 NA TRBV10-3 NA CAITGGGGYYGYTF TGTGCCATCACGGGCGGGGGCGGTTACTATGGCTACACCTTC
TRBJ2-2 TRBD1 TRBV7-8 NA CASSLGTGVLSKATGELFF TGTGCCAGCAGCTTAGGGACAGGGGTTCTCTCCAAGGCCACCGGGGAGCTGTTTTTT
TRBJ2-1 TRBD2 TRBV28 few CASSSAGSSYNEQFF TGTGCCAGCAGTTCAGCGGGAAGTTCCTACAATGAGCAGTTCTTC
TRBJ1-4 NA TRBV10-3 NA CAISAGIGEKLFF TGTGCCATCAGTGCAGGGATCGGCGAAAAACTGTTTTTT
TRBJ1-1 NA TRBV28 once CASSRQAVGAFF TGTGCCAGCAGCCGACAGGCGGTCGGGGCTTTCTTT
TRBJ2-2 TRBD2 TRBV13 NA CASSIKREGPAGELFF TGTGCCAGCAGCATCAAGCGGGAGGGCCCGGCCGGGGAGCTGTTTTTT
TRBJ2-3 NA TRBV5-1 once CASSFPSTDTQYF TGCGCCAGCAGCTTCCCTAGCACAGATACGCAGTATTTT
TRBJ2-1 TRBD2 TRBV5-6 NA CASFGVSGGHYNEQFF TGTGCCAGCTTCGGGGTAAGCGGGGGACACTACAATGAGCAGTTCTTC
TRBJ1-3 NA TRBV6-5 NA CASSPTGNTIYF TGTGCCAGCAGCCCGACAGGAAACACCATATATTTT
TRBJ1-3 TRBD1 TRBV15 NA CATSSLTGGAHTIYF TGTGCCACCAGCAGTCTGACAGGGGGCGCACACACCATATATTTT
TRBJ1-2 NA TRBV25-1 NA CASSESTGVPYGYTF TGTGCCAGCAGTGAATCAACAGGCGTTCCCTATGGCTACACCTTC
TRBJ2-5 NA TRBV19 NA CASSIPGQETQYF TGTGCCAGTAGTATCCCAGGGCAAGAGACCCAGTACTTC
TRBJ1-2 NA TRBV6-5 NA CASSTPTGSYGYTF TGTGCCAGCAGTACTCCTACAGGGTCTTACGGCTACACCTTC
TRBJ2-7 TRBD2 TRBV9 NA CASSLTGTSVPIPYEQYF TGTGCCAGCAGTCTAACCGGGACTAGCGTTCCAATACCCTACGAGCAGTACTTC
TRBJ2-3 TRBD1 TRBV7-3 NA CASSVGTVSTDTQYF TGTGCCAGCAGCGTGGGGACAGTGAGCACAGATACGCAGTATTTT
TRBJ1-3 TRBD1 TRBV6-5 once CASTYRGPGNTIYF TGTGCCAGCACCTACAGGGGTCCTGGAAACACCATATATTTT
TRBJ1-6 NA TRBV5-4 once CASSLDTGINSPLHF TGTGCCAGCAGCTTGGATACAGGAATAAATTCACCCCTCCACTTT
TRBJ1-1 NA TRBV29-1 NA CSVAPGQNTEAFF TGCAGCGTCGCCCCGGGACAGAACACTGAAGCTTTCTTT
TRBJ1-1 TRBD1 TRBV19 NA CASTLRQGASSTEAFF TGTGCCAGTACCCTGAGACAGGGGGCTTCTTCCACTGAAGCTTTCTTT
TRBJ1-4 NA TRBV7-9 NA CASSLTLATNEKLFF TGTGCCAGCAGCTTAACTCTCGCGACTAATGAAAAACTGTTTTTT
TRBJ2-1 NA TRBV11-2 NA CASSPTSLSGSEQFF TGTGCCAGCAGCCCCACGTCCCTAAGCGGGTCCGAGCAGTTCTTC
TRBJ2-5 TRBD2 TRBV9 NA CASSVVLGGQETQYF TGTGCCAGCAGCGTAGTTCTCGGGGGGCAAGAGACCCAGTACTTC
TRBJ1-2 TRBD1 TRBV4-1 NA CASSQANRGGYTF TGCGCCAGCAGCCAAGCGAACAGGGGAGGCTACACCTTC
TRBJ2-5 TRBD2 TRBV10-2 NA CASRGLRPQETQYF TGCGCCAGCAGGGGACTACGGCCCCAGGAGACCCAGTACTTC